The clone carrying this TCR beta chain was detected ten times or more. The sample comes from a study of neurological immune-mediated disorders. 5'RACE employing 10-nucleotide random UMIs yielded the cDNA. Over 190 million TCR-beta sequences from 15-18 subjects came out of each sequencing run. TCRdb processed the 5' RACE reads anew with MiXCR; each CDR3 protein has one entry. The sample holds approximately 85,000 distinct CDR3 sequences, roughly 4.5% seen once. As to time point: longitudinal time-point 3. What was sequenced was PBMCs. The TCR originated in a woman in her sixties or seventies with multiple sclerosis.

CDR3 sequence (DNA): TGTGCCAGCAGCCCGCTGGGGGTTGTTACAGATACGCAGTATTTT. Translated: CASSPLGVVTDTQYF. The chain couples TRBV12-3 or TRBV12-4 to TRBJ2-3; the D gene could be TRBD1 or TRBD2 (5 bases each). The CDR3 contains 15 residues. Trimming took off 6 bases at V and 3 bases at J, with 16 bases between the two ends.